A single sample gave rise to the 20 T cell receptor beta chains below, sequenced in a study of OX40 agonist ivuxolimab in advanced cancers. Clones were sequenced by immunoSEQ multiplex PCR, and TCRdb holds only the in-frame ones, with some missing. The data contain some 39,000 clones, around 87% of them singletons. Source: CD4+ or CD8+ T cells sorted from blood, taken in a trial of the OX40 agonist ivuxolimab. The receptors here all came from an adult with an advanced solid tumor such as melanoma, head and neck, liver or kidney cancer.

The chain employs TRBV9 and TRBJ2-7; the match to TRBD2 covers 11 bases. The V gene's germline CDR1 is SGDLS and CDR2 YYNGEE. V shed 0 bases and J 4 bases; nucleotides not matched to a gene: 6. CDR3 size: 16 residues. The CDR3: CASSVDASGRRYEQYF. The CDR3 bases are TGTGCCAGCAGCGTAGACGCTAGCGGGAGGAGGTACGAGCAGTACTTC.

The gene calls are TRBV28 and TRBJ2-3; D is uncertain. Germline V gene data show CDR1 as MDHEN and CDR2 as SYDVKM. The germline V and J ends were trimmed by 5 bases and 2 bases, with 14 bases remaining between them. The CDR3 runs 15 residues. The CDR3 sequence is CASSTVSGNTDTQYF. In DNA form, the CDR3 reads TGTGCCAGCAGTACCGTATCCGGAAACACAGATACGCAGTATTTT.

The chain is built from TRBV12-5 and TRBJ2-7; 7 bases align to TRBD1. Germline V gene sequence: CDR1 LGHNT, CDR2 FRNRAP. V lost 2 bases to trimming and J lost 4 bases; unmatched junction nucleotides: 5. CDR3 length: 14 amino acids. In nucleotides, the CDR3 is TGTGCTAGTGGTTTGAGTGCAGGGGGATACGAGCAGTACTTC. Amino acids: CASGLSAGGYEQYF.

This chain links TRBV6-1 with TRBJ2-1; either TRBD1 or TRBD2 may fit D (6 bases each). From germline, CDR1 is MNHNS and CDR2 SASEGT. This CDR3 contains 16 residues. Trimming removed 4 bases from V and 4 bases from J, with 17 bases in between. This CDR3 reads CASSGDTAGDYNEQFF. The DNA for the CDR3 is TGTGCCAGCAGTGGGGACACAGCGGGTGATTACAATGAGCAGTTCTTC.

The chain uses TRBV10-3 and TRBJ2-2; the D gene is possibly TRBD2 (5 bases). The CDR3 runs 15 residues. V was pared by 4 bases and J by 0 bases, with 9 bases between. CDR1 ENHRY and CDR2 SYGVKD come from the germline V gene. CDR3 loop: CAISAGSPNTGELFF. CDR3 sequence (DNA): TGTGCCATCAGTGCGGGGAGCCCGAACACCGGGGAGCTGTTTTTT.

The chain recombines TRBV9 with TRBJ1-6; 9 bases match TRBD1. CDR3 length: 15 amino acids. Germline CDR1 is SGDLS and CDR2 is YYNGEE. Germline trimming cut 0 bases from V and 7 bases from J; bases unmatched to any gene: 2. The CDR3 DNA follows: TGTGCCAGCAGCGTAGTTGACAGGGGGAATTCACCCCTCCACTTT. Translated: CASSVVDRGNSPLHF.

Comment on this clone: Other nucleotide sequences from this sample produce the same CDR3. The chain employs TRBV28 and TRBJ2-2, with D perhaps matching TRBD2 (7 bases). The CDR3 is 15 residues long. V was cut by 2 bases and J by 5 bases, with 12 bases left in between. Germline lookup yields CDR1 MDHEN and CDR2 SYDVKM. CDR3 sequence (DNA): TGTGCCAGCAGTTTAGGTGGGAGGGGGACCGGGGAGCTGTTTTTT. Translating it yields CASSLGGRGTGELFF.

The chain recombines TRBV4-3 with TRBJ2-7; 7 nucleotides align to TRBD1. V shed 3 bases, J shed 5 bases, and the junction held 4 bases outside the gene matches. CDR1 is LGHNA and CDR2 is YSLEER in the germline V gene. The CDR3 is 13 residues long. In DNA, the CDR3 is TGCGCCAGCAGCCAGATACAGGGGAACGAGCAGTACTTC. It specifies CASSQIQGNEQYF.

The chain uses TRBV10-2 and TRBJ2-7; 7 bases are a match to TRBD1. This CDR3 spans 12 amino acids. Per germline, CDR1 WSHSY and CDR2 SAAADI. Trimming cost V 8 bases and J 6 bases; bases outside gene matches: 7. CDR3 sequence (DNA): TGCGCCAGCTTAAGACAGGGAAGCGAGCAGTACTTC. Translation: CASLRQGSEQYF.

V usage is TRBV7-6 and J usage is TRBJ2-1, with D perhaps matching TRBD2 (5 bases). The germline V gene has CDR1 SGHVS and CDR2 FNYEAQ. CDR3 length equals 13 residues. V lost 5 bases and J lost 12, with 17 bases in between. The CDR3 sequence: CASSATRNSGQFF. The CDR3 coding sequence is TGTGCCAGCAGCGCAACTAGAAATTCGGGGCAGTTCTTC.

The chain uses TRBV9 and TRBJ2-5; D is ambiguous. The germline gives CDR1 SGDLS, CDR2 YYNGEE. The CDR3 loop spans 13 amino acids. The V end lost 0 bases, the J end lost 6 bases, and 9 bases lay between the germline ends. This CDR3 is CASSVEGSKTQYF. CDR3 nucleotides: TGTGCCAGCAGCGTAGAGGGCAGTAAGACCCAGTACTTC.

This chain joins TRBV6-5 and TRBJ1-2; D not certain. Germline CDR1 is MNHEY and CDR2 is SVGAGI. There are 15 residues in the CDR3. Trimming removed 1 base at V and 6 bases at J, with 15 bases between. This chain's CDR3 is CASSYYRTGSDGYTF. CDR3 bases: TGTGCCAGCAGTTACTACCGGACGGGGTCGGATGGCTACACCTTC.

The V gene is TRBV7-6, the J gene TRBJ2-2, with 8 bases aligning to TRBD1. The germline V gene encodes CDR1 SGHVS and CDR2 FNYEAQ. The ends lost 4 bases at V and 0 bases at J; junction bases unmatched: 4. CDR3 size: 16 residues. In DNA, the CDR3 is TGTGCCAGCAGCTCAAGGACAGGGCCGAACACCGGGGAGCTGTTTTTT. Its protein is CASSSRTGPNTGELFF.

This clone was counted between two and nine times. The rearrangement joins TRBV5-6 to TRBJ2-7, with 9 bases identical to TRBD1. With 4 bases clipped from V and 5 bases from J, the junction kept 4 bases outside the gene matches. CDR1 is SGHDT, CDR2 YYEEEE, per germline. The CDR3 loop spans 13 amino acids. The chain's CDR3 is CASSKTGGHEQYF. CDR3 coding DNA: TGTGCCAGCAGCAAGACAGGGGGGCACGAGCAGTACTTC.

The V gene is TRBV21-1, the J gene TRBJ2-3; the table's D gene call, TRBD2, was not cross checked with the DNA. TRBV21-1 is an annotated pseudogene. The CDR3 is 16 residues long. The CDR3 bases are TGTGCCAGCAGCCTCGATCGGACTAGCGGCACAGATACGCAGTATTTT. It specifies CASSLDRTSGTDTQYF.

This clone has a single count. V and J are TRBV6-6 and TRBJ1-2; D might be TRBD1 (5 bases). Between the trimmed V and J ends, which lost 0 bases and 1 base, there was a span of 9 bases. The CDR3 covers 15 residues. Germline lookup yields CDR1 MNHNY and CDR2 SVGAGI (reference sequence). The CDR3 is CASSYSGVSNYGYTF. The CDR3 nucleotides read TGTGCCAGCAGTTACTCGGGGGTAAGTAACTATGGCTACACCTTC.

The V call is TRBV19, the J call TRBJ2-7; D might be TRBD2 (5 bases). Germline assignment: CDR1 LNHDA and CDR2 SQIVND (reference sequence). The CDR3 spans 15 residues. Trimming took 2 bases from V and 6 from J, leaving 17 bases between them. This CDR3 reads CASSISRVTTPEQYF. CDR3 nucleotides: TGTGCCAGTAGTATATCGAGGGTAACGACGCCCGAGCAGTACTTC.

This rearrangement joins TRBV2 to TRBJ1-2; no definite D call. Germline CDR1 and CDR2: SNHLY and FYNNEI. The V and J ends lost 0 bases and 9 bases respectively, with 8 bases between them. The CDR3 is 12 amino acids. The CDR3 is CASSEALARYTF. The CDR3 region has the DNA TGTGCCAGCAGTGAAGCGCTTGCCCGCTACACCTTC.

CDR3 sequence reads: CASSKVAGSYEQYF. The CDR3 bases are TGTGCCAGTAGTAAGGTAGCGGGTTCCTACGAGCAGTACTTC. The V and J genes are TRBV19 and TRBJ2-7; TRBD2 matches 7 bases. Germline-derived CDR1 and CDR2 are LNHDA and SQIVND (reference sequence). The CDR3 is 14 amino acids. The V and J ends lost 4 bases and 1 base, in that order; junction bases with no gene match: 4.

The J gene is TRBJ2-3, the V gene TRBV11-1, with TRBD1 identical over 7 bases. V lost 3 bases to trimming and J lost 6 bases; unmatched junction nucleotides: 9. This CDR3 is built from 15 residues. Germline values: CDR1 SGHAT, CDR2 FQDESV (reference sequence). CDR3 nucleotides: TGTGCCAGCAGCTTCACAGGGGAATCGGGGGATACGCAGTATTTT. This codes for CASSFTGESGDTQYF.